This TCR beta chain was recorded in a study of shared clonotypes between healthy human individuals. Findings and caveats of the study: Blood was the only sampled material, and tissue repertoires likely differ. Rarefaction showed sorted-subset sequencing was incomplete despite large depth.

With respect to this clone: Its antigen is undetermined.

TCRdb's copy holds only in-frame clones and misses some; the assay was immunoSEQ multiplex PCR. This sample yields about a million clones, of which approximately 70% are seen a single time; roughly 1.5% belongs to the top ten. V dropped 8 bases and J dropped 5; count of bases not matched to a gene: 8. Germline CDR1 MNHNS, CDR2 SASEGT. The CDR3 is 13 residues long. The chain is built from TRBV6-1 and TRBJ1-1; 7 positions agree with TRBD1. The TCR originated in a man between 18 and 35 years old in good health. Sequencing input: memory CD4+ T cells sorted from blood. Stated subset: CD45RA-negative fraction. CDR3 nucleotide sequence: TGTGCCAGCGTCCTAGGGGGCAGAACTGAAGCTTTCTTT. Translating it yields CASVLGGRTEAFF.